The present entry profiles one T cell receptor beta chain with its context. The antigen is undetermined. V was pared by 0 bases and J by 6 bases, with 8 bases of the junction left unmatched. The germline V gene encodes CDR1 SGHRS and CDR2 YFSETQ. The length of the CDR3 is 17 residues. The sample originates from a study of shared clonotypes between healthy human individuals. Study conclusions and caveats: Non-shared clonotypes had lower generation probabilities than those shared by all four donors. When naive CD4 clonotypes were compared across several donors, roughly 4.9% were shared.

Deep level was the assay's run setting. Profiling relied on immunoSEQ multiplex PCR, and the TCRdb table lists in-frame clones only, not all of them. The repertoire includes around 2.3 million clones, more than 90% of them detected once, and 0.13% sits in the top ten. The chain links TRBV5-1 to TRBJ2-1, with TRBD2 matching 11 bases. This clonotype was sampled from a man younger than 30 in good health. The sequenced sample consisted of naive CD4+ T cells sorted from blood. Subset denoted: CD45RA+ positively selected. For the CDR3, the DNA is TGCGCCAGCAGCTTGGAAGCAACTAGCGGGAGAGGCAATGAGCAGTTCTTC. Its translation is CASSLEATSGRGNEQFF.